This record concerns one T cell receptor beta chain sequence. This clonotype has a count of ten or more. It lacks a known antigen. No per-base quality is available; no much larger clone lies one base away. This entry comes from a study of T cells in Graves' hyperthyroidism and ophthalmopathy (dated 2019 in TCRdb). Study-wide context: Peripheral blood was collected at initial diagnosis, before any treatment. An independent validation cohort of around 19 hyperthyroidism patients and some 15 patients who later progressed to ophthalmopathy tested prospective prediction of ophthalmopathy. TCR V-J signatures able to tell the groups apart were searched for in a discovery cohort of 90 to 100 patients, of whom about 40 had Graves' ophthalmopathy and around 57 had stable Graves' hyperthyroidism. Following sampling, methimazole starting at 30 mg daily was given to hyperthyroidism patients, and high-dose intravenous methylprednisolone was given to ophthalmopathy patients. The study also compared thyroid tissue and blood T-cell repertoires from over 5 Graves' hyperthyroidism patients. According to the paper, TCR Vbeta CDR3 sequencing was carried out on about 140 peripheral blood samples, which came from under 50 ophthalmopathy, some 73 hyperthyroidism and 17 progressor patients. The 100 discovery patients were randomly split 7:3 into training and test sets.

Broad study findings and their caveats: In cross-validation, a model built on a 13 V-J signature told ophthalmopathy apart from stable hyperthyroidism with 87.88% sensitivity and around 81% specificity, and in testing the same model reached 80%/75%. No statistical method was used to set the sample size in advance, and investigators knew the group allocation. In validation, the model predicted progression to ophthalmopathy a median of roughly 6.2 months before onset, with around 70% sensitivity and just under 75% specificity. Most expanded thyroid clonotypes (frequency above 0.001) were also detected in blood, a finding suggesting that blood repertoires may reflect thyroid immune responses.

Ophthalmopathy patients had moderately to severely active disease, with a Clinical Activity Score of 3 or more, a NOSPECS grade of 4 or more, and a disease duration of less than 3 months. Exclusion was applied to patients with uncontrolled infections, other autoimmune diseases, pregnancy or lactation. Diagnoses relied on clinical symptoms, serum thyroxine and TRAb, thyroid ultrasound and orbital computed tomography. PBMCs were isolated from 7.5 to 10 ml of fresh peripheral blood by Ficoll-Paque density gradient centrifugation. Trizol reagent was used to extract total RNA, and RNA quality was then checked on an Agilent 2100 Bioanalyzer. The germline V end is reduced by 6 bases and the J end by 6 bases; junction bases left unmatched: 10. Based on the germline V gene, the CDR1 and CDR2 sequences are MNHNS and SASEGT. The CDR3 contains 15 residues, cysteine and phenylalanine counted. Just the 45-base CDR3 DNA is kept, in frame starting at base 1.

The TCR beta CDR3 regions were amplified from RNA transcripts. The TCR CDR3 was subjected to a first round of RT-PCR using the HTBI primer set and the Qiagen OneStep RT-PCR kit. A second multiplex PCR round built the libraries, followed by size selection and purification. Sequencing of the libraries was done on an Illumina HiSeq2000 using paired-end 100 bp reads. The original methods were these. SOAPnuke was used to process the raw data, throwing out any read that contained adapters or uncalled bases, had a mean Phred below 15, or lacked an exact constant-primer or identifier match. COPE v1.2.5 was used to merge high-quality paired reads, and clonotypes were defined as unique nucleotide sequences. Clonotypes were aligned to IMGT TRBV, TRBD and TRBJ reference segments using MiTCR v1.1. Analysis was restricted to V-J combinations with a frequency above 0.0001, which covered 98% to 99.2% of repertoires. A TCS score was defined as the ratio between F50 (clonal expansion) and ExV (chaos), using BLOSUM62-based TCRdist between CDR3 peptides within each V-J. Welch's t-statistics and random forest reduced roughly 500 V-J features to 10 to 15, which were used in a naive Bayes classifier (R e1071). TCRdb trimmed the raw reads at Q25, called clones with MiXCR and kept productive beta chains. Rows with one shared CDR3 protein collapse into an entry with the most common genes and DNA. Clone size and V and J calls follow TCRdb, not the original study. This sample comprises fewer than 500,000 distinct CDR3 sequences, about 15% of them detected only once. Clones ranked in the top ten supply over 10% of the sample.

This TCR derives from a man younger than 30 with Graves' ophthalmopathy. The sequence is built from TRBV6-1 and TRBJ2-3; TRBD2 matches 9 bases in the middle. The specimen sequenced was blood. This receptor carries the CDR3 CASRETSGPTDTQYF. The nucleotide sequence is TGTGCCAGCAGAGAGACTAGCGGACCTACGGATACGCAGTATTTT.